Listed below are T cell receptor beta chains from one sample, sequenced in a study of radiation and T cells in renal cell carcinoma. Repertoires were generated with immunoSEQ multiplex PCR, while TCRdb's copy carries only in-frame clones and drops some. The data show roughly 92,000 clones, roughly 82% seen once. The sample in question was blood, obtained from a patient whose treatment included radiotherapy and nephrectomy. These TCRs come from a man between 60 and 75 years old with renal cell carcinoma. Both conserved end residues are part of each CDR3. D genes are given only for firm matches. Not all rows give a size; the values are once, few, many and, for expanded clones, a class.

J gene | V gene | clone size | D gene | CDR3 protein | CDR3 DNA
TRBJ2-1 | TRBV7-3 | few | . | CASSPGLPPEEEQFF | TGTGCCAGCAGCCCGGGACTCCCACCGGAGGAGGAGCAGTTCTTC
TRBJ1-2 | TRBV5-1 | . | . | CASSLEGIDYGYTF | TGCGCCAGCAGCTTGGAAGGTATCGACTATGGCTACACCTTC
TRBJ1-1 | TRBV5-6 | . | . | CASSYSPNTEAFF | TGTGCCAGCAGCTACTCACCGAACACTGAAGCTTTCTTT
TRBJ2-1 | TRBV19 | . | . | CASSIGGNNEQFF | TGTGCCAGTAGTATTGGGGGGAACAATGAGCAGTTCTTC
TRBJ2-7 | TRBV13 | . | TRBD2 | CASSPTSGSYEQYF | TGTGCCAGCAGTCCGACTAGCGGGAGTTACGAGCAGTACTTC
TRBJ2-5 | TRBV7-7 | . | . | CASSLAPADQETQYF | TGTGCCAGCAGCTTAGCGCCGGCGGACCAAGAGACCCAGTACTTC
TRBJ1-1 | TRBV6-1 | . | TRBD1 | CASSEGPGGLGEAFF | TGTGCCAGCAGTGAAGGCCCAGGGGGCCTGGGTGAAGCTTTCTTT
TRBJ2-3 | TRBV11-3 | . | . | CASSLGRTDTQYF | TGTGCCAGCAGCTTAGGGCGCACAGATACGCAGTATTTT
TRBJ1-2 | TRBV27 | . | . | CASRGPRTYGYTF | TGTGCCAGCAGGGGACCGAGGACCTATGGCTACACCTTC
TRBJ2-2 | TRBV6-5 | . | TRBD1 | CASKTGQGDTGELFF | TGTGCCAGCAAAACGGGACAGGGGGACACCGGGGAGCTGTTTTTT
TRBJ2-7 | TRBV28 | . | . | CASSFSLSRPYEQYF | TGTGCCAGCAGTTTCTCCCTCAGCCGTCCCTACGAGCAGTACTTC
TRBJ2-5 | TRBV2 | . | TRBD1 | CASRMTGRGETQYF | TGTGCCAGCAGGATGACAGGGCGTGGGGAGACCCAGTACTTC
TRBJ2-1 | TRBV2 | . | TRBD2 | CASSANSGRIRYNEQFF | TGTGCCAGCAGTGCGAATAGCGGGAGAATTAGGTACAATGAGCAGTTCTTC
TRBJ1-5 | TRBV28 | few | . | CASSSPPNTQPQHF | TGTGCCAGCAGTTCCCCCCCAAATACTCAGCCCCAGCATTTT
TRBJ1-1 | TRBV27 | . | . | CASSTVRGFNTEAFF | TGTGCCAGCAGTACCGTCAGGGGTTTTAACACTGAAGCTTTCTTT
TRBJ2-1 | TRBV11-3 | . | . | CASSLEGLSSYNEQFF | TGTGCCAGCAGCTTAGAGGGACTTAGCTCCTACAATGAGCAGTTCTTC
TRBJ2-7 | TRBV28 | . | . | CASQPRNTYEQYF | TGTGCCAGCCAACCCAGGAATACCTACGAGCAGTACTTC
TRBJ1-4 | TRBV18 | once | . | CASSPPGGINEKLFF | TGTGCCAGCTCACCACCGGGCGGCATTAATGAAAAACTGTTTTTT
TRBJ1-1 | TRBV27 | . | TRBD1 | CASSLSVGAGGTEAFF | TGTGCCAGCAGTTTAAGTGTGGGGGCAGGGGGCACTGAAGCTTTCTTT
TRBJ2-1 | TRBV10-3 | . | . | CAINPLQGAEQFF | TGTGCCATCAACCCACTACAGGGAGCTGAGCAGTTCTTC
TRBJ1-5 | TRBV7-2 | . | . | CASSFTGGNQPQHF | TGTGCCAGCAGCTTTACGGGTGGCAATCAGCCCCAGCATTTT
TRBJ2-1 | TRBV27 | . | . | CASSPQGYNEQFF | TGTGCCAGCAGTCCACAGGGTTACAATGAGCAGTTCTTC
TRBJ1-5 | TRBV5-6 | few | TRBD1 | CASSFGQGNQPQHF | TGTGCCAGCAGCTTCGGACAGGGCAATCAGCCCCAGCATTTT
TRBJ2-1 | TRBV2 | . | TRBD2 | CASGTSGRPDNEQFF | TGTGCCAGCGGGACTAGCGGGAGACCTGACAATGAGCAGTTCTTC
TRBJ2-5 | TRBV5-4 | . | TRBD2 | CASSLQAAGRGETQYF | TGTGCCAGCAGCTTGCAAGCGGCAGGGAGGGGAGAGACCCAGTACTTC
TRBJ1-3 | TRBV5-6 | . | . | CASSSDIYYTIYF | TGTGCCAGCAGCTCGGACATCTACTACACCATATATTTT
TRBJ2-5 | TRBV10-2 | . | TRBD2 | CASSDVAGGPNGYQETQYF | TGCGCCAGCAGTGATGTTGCGGGAGGGCCGAATGGGTACCAAGAGACCCAGTACTTC
TRBJ2-7 | TRBV21-1 | . | . | CASSKVRQGPRREQYF | TGTGCCAGCAGCAAAGTTCGACAGGGGCCGCGTCGGGAGCAGTACTTC
TRBJ2-1 | TRBV7-8 | . | TRBD2 | CASSFLAGLFWDEQFF | TGTGCCAGCAGCTTTCTAGCGGGACTCTTCTGGGATGAGCAGTTCTTC
TRBJ2-1 | TRBV9 | once | . | CASSVGNVGNEQFF | TGTGCCAGCAGCGTCGGGAATGTAGGCAATGAGCAGTTCTTC
TRBJ2-3 | TRBV2 | . | TRBD2 | CASSEASGAPPDTQYF | TGTGCCAGCAGTGAGGCTAGCGGAGCCCCCCCCGATACGCAGTATTTT
TRBJ2-7 | TRBV6-5 | . | TRBD1 | CASRFRDSKYEQYF | TGTGCCAGCAGGTTCCGGGACAGCAAATACGAGCAGTACTTC
TRBJ2-3 | TRBV27 | . | . | CAAKRRGLTDTQYF | TGTGCCGCTAAGAGGCGGGGACTCACAGATACGCAGTATTTT
TRBJ1-2 | TRBV21-1 | . | . | CASTQGQIGYTF | TGTGCCAGCACGCAGGGGCAGATTGGCTACACCTTC
TRBJ2-3 | TRBV29-1 | . | TRBD2 | CSVAGTSGRTDTQYF | TGCAGCGTTGCCGGGACTAGCGGCCGCACAGATACGCAGTATTTT
TRBJ2-7 | TRBV7-8 | . | . | CASSLEGAYEQYF | TGTGCCAGCAGCTTAGAAGGAGCCTACGAGCAGTACTTC
TRBJ2-1 | TRBV5-6 | . | . | CASSPPDRGETLGQFF | TGTGCCAGCAGCCCTCCCGACCGAGGCGAGACATTGGGGCAGTTCTTC
TRBJ2-5 | TRBV7-4 | . | TRBD2 | CAENRSGRRETQYF | TGTGCTGAAAACCGCAGCGGGAGGCGAGAGACCCAGTACTTC
TRBJ2-3 | TRBV6-9 | . | . | CASSPDTDTQYF | TGTGCCAGCAGTCCCGATACAGATACGCAGTATTTT
TRBJ2-7 | TRBV27 | . | TRBD1 | CASSRAGRGRGEQYF | TGTGCCAGCAGCCGGGCGGGCAGGGGCAGGGGGGAGCAGTACTTC